This passage covers 13 T cell receptor beta chains from one sample sequenced in a study of metastatic and nonmetastatic thyroid tumors. With MiXCR, TCRdb reprocessed the PCR reads. This table has under 25,000 clones, under 35% appearing once. Every patient was untreated before thyroid surgery. The sequenced sample consisted of blood. The origin of the receptors is a female donor with papillary thyroid cancer or a benign thyroid nodule (not recorded which). Some clones in this sample may be carry-over from other donors' samples.

This clone is medium-sized by share. The CDR3 DNA is TGCAGTGCTTCCCCTCTTTGGACAGGGGCCCCAGATACGCAGTATTTT. Its protein product is CSASPLWTGAPDTQYF. The rearrangement uses TRBV20-1 and TRBJ2-3; TRBD1 aligns across 9 bases. With V trimmed by 5 bases and J by 4 bases, 13 bases remained unmatched. Per germline, CDR1 DFQATT and CDR2 SNEGSKA (reference sequence). CDR3 size: 16 residues.

This clone was observed a handful of times. The V gene is TRBV29-1, the J gene TRBJ2-7; 8 positions match TRBD2. Germline loops: CDR1 SQVTM, CDR2 ANQGSEA. Germline trimming cut 4 bases from V and 6 bases from J; bases unmatched to any gene: 11. This CDR3 is 14 amino acids long. The CDR3 protein is CSVVTGGWASEQYF. CDR3 DNA sequence: TGCAGCGTTGTCACGGGAGGGTGGGCAAGCGAGCAGTACTTC.

This clone was detected a few times. The gene calls are TRBV12-3 or TRBV12-4 and TRBJ2-7; D remains ambiguous. V lost 7 bases and J lost 6, with 13 bases in between. The CDR3 extends over 12 amino acids. The CDR3 DNA is TGTGCCAGCATCCTAGACGTCGTCGAGCAGTACTTC. Protein sequence: CASILDVVEQYF.

This chain uses TRBV15 with TRBJ1-2; no firm D call. Trimming took 8 bases from V and 2 from J, leaving 12 bases between them. The CDR3 totals 13 residues. In germline, CDR1 is LNHNV, CDR2 YYDKDF (reference sequence). The CDR3, as DNA: TGTGCCACCGGTGAGAGGCCCAACTATGGCTACACCTTC. This gives the protein CATGERPNYGYTF. Full variable domain (remainder filled in from reference TRBV15 and TRBJ1-2): DAMVIQNPRYQVTQFGKPVTLSCSQTLNHNVMYWYQQKSSQAPKLLFHYYDKDFNNEADTPDNFQSRRPNTSFCFLDIRSPGLGDTAMYLCATGERPNYGYTFGSGTRLTVV.

This chain links TRBV5-4 with TRBJ2-2, with D unresolved. The CDR3 sequence is 13 residues long. Germline V gene lookup returns CDR1 SGHNT and CDR2 YYREEE (reference sequence). V lost 5 bases to trimming and J lost 1 base, with 6 bases between them. Here the CDR3 reads CASRSLNTGELFF. The CDR3, as DNA: TGTGCCAGCAGATCACTGAACACCGGGGAGCTGTTTTTT. Supplemented by reference TRBV5-4 and TRBJ2-2, the full variable domain reads ETGVTQSPTHLIKTRGQQVTLRCSSQSGHNTVSWYQQALGQGPQFIFQYYREEENGRGNFPPRFSGLQFPNYSSELNVNALELDDSALYLCASRSLNTGELFFGEGSRLTVL.

The chain uses TRBV6-2 or TRBV6-3 and TRBJ2-1, with 7 bases that match TRBD1. Germline V gene data show CDR1 as MNHEY and CDR2 as SVGEGT. CDR3 size: 15 residues. Trimming removed 5 bases from V and 4 bases from J; junction bases left unmatched: 8. The DNA of the CDR3 is TGTGCCAGCAGTACTCAGGGGGACGCGTACAATGAGCAGTTCTTC. It translates to CASSTQGDAYNEQFF.

This clone has only a few counts. The chain couples TRBV7-9 to TRBJ1-4; 9 bases align to TRBD1. The germline V gene has CDR1 SEHNR and CDR2 FQNEAQ (reference sequence). Unmatched junction bases numbered 1, after V lost 0 bases and J lost 5 bases. The CDR3 sequence is 15 residues long. The CDR3 sequence: CASSLATGGNEKLFF. The CDR3 DNA is TGTGCCAGCAGCTTAGCGACAGGGGGGAATGAAAAACTGTTTTTT.

This clone has a handful of counts. Compared with germline, one end of the junction differs, possibly owing to a read error. The chain combines TRBV6-5 with TRBJ2-7; 10 bases fit TRBD1. Germline V gene lookup returns CDR1 MNHEY and CDR2 SVGAGI. CDR3 size: 16 residues. In DNA, the CDR3 is TGTGCCAGCAGTTACTCGGGACAGGGGTTGGGCGGGGAGCTGTACTTC. Its translation is CASSYSGQGLGGELYF.

In its sample, this clone was seen many times. The CDR3, as DNA: TGTGCCAGCAGCTTCTCCCGGGAGCAGTTCTTC. Protein: CASSFSREQFF. The chain recombines TRBV11-3 with TRBJ2-1; D is undetermined. Trimming removed 3 bases from V and 10 bases from J, with 7 bases in between. This CDR3 is 11 amino acids long. The germline CDR1 and CDR2 sequences are SGHNT and YENEEA.

This clone is termed medium-sized. The chain couples TRBV28 to TRBJ1-6, with a tentative D call TRBD1 (5 bases). Germline V lookup: CDR1 MDHEN, CDR2 SYDVKM. The CDR3 sequence is 15 residues long. The germline V and J ends were trimmed by 5 bases and 7 bases, with 15 bases remaining between them. This chain's CDR3 is CASSPPRQTNSPLHF. CDR3 bases: TGTGCCAGCAGTCCCCCCCGACAGACCAATTCACCCCTCCACTTT.

CDR3 region: CASTLTGELFF. CDR3 coding DNA: TGTGCCAGCACTTTAACCGGGGAGCTGTTTTTT. The chain couples TRBV6-2 or TRBV6-3 to TRBJ2-2; unclear D gene. The CDR3 covers 11 residues. The V and J ends lost 7 bases and 5 bases respectively, with 5 bases between them. The germline V gene encodes CDR1 MNHEY and CDR2 SVGEGT.

With respect to this clone: A read error is possible here, since a much larger clone lies one base away. This same CDR3 is encoded by further DNA sequences in the sample. The chain carries TRBV3-1 and TRBJ1-5; no clear D. Germline V gene lookup returns CDR1 LGHDT and CDR2 YNNKEL (reference sequence). V dropped 4 bases and J dropped 7 bases, with 17 bases sitting between them. This CDR3 is 15 amino acids long. Here the CDR3 DNA reads TGTGCCAGCAGCCCTTACCGTGACGGCGGGCAGCCCCAGCATTTT. It specifies CASSPYRDGGQPQHF.

In its sample, this clone was seen many times. The chain couples TRBV20-1 to TRBJ1-2, with no clear D. Trimming pared 0 bases from V and 5 bases from J, leaving 13 bases between. The germline V gene has CDR1 DFQATT and CDR2 SNEGSKA (reference sequence). This CDR3 contains 14 residues. The CDR3 sequence is CSARDPGLMYGYTF. The CDR3 nucleotides are TGCAGTGCTAGAGATCCGGGGTTGATGTATGGCTACACCTTC.